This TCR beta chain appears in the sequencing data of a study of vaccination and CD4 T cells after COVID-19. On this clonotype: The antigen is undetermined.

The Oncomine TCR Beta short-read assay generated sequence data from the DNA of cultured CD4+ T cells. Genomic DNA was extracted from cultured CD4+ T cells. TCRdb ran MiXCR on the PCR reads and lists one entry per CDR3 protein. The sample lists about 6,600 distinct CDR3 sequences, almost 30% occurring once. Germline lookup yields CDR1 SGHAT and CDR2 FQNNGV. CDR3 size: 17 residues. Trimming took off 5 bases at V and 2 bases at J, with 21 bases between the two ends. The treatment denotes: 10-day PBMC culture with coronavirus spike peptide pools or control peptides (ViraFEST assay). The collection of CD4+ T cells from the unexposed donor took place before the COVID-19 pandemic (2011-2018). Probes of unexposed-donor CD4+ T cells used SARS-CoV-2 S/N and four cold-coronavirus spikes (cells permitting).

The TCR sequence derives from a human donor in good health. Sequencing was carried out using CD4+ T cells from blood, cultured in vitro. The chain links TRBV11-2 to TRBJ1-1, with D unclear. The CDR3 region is CASSPSTFREPNTEAFF. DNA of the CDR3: TGTGCCAGCAGCCCGTCCACTTTTAGGGAGCCTAACACTGAAGCTTTCTTT.